One sample yielded the 10 T cell receptor beta chains listed below, sequenced in a study of graft-versus-host responses after intestinal transplantation. The assay was immunoSEQ multiplex PCR, and TCRdb's table has in-frame clones only and misses some. Among 45,000 or so clones listed, about 91% were seen once. The sequencing used PBMCs, collected 524 days after transplant. These receptors were obtained from a human patient who received an intestinal transplant, so some T cells may come from the graft donor.

This chain joins TRBV6-6 and TRBJ1-1; TRBD1 is a possible D gene (6 bases). Germline V gene lookup returns CDR1 MNHNY and CDR2 SVGAGI (reference sequence). V shed 8 bases and J shed 1 base, with 11 bases lying between them. This CDR3 is built from 13 residues. CDR3 sequence: CASLPQGNTEAFF. The CDR3 DNA reads TGTGCCAGCCTACCACAGGGGAACACTGAAGCTTTCTTT.

The chain links TRBV6-6 to TRBJ2-7; 9 bases map to TRBD2. The length of the CDR3 is 15 residues. V lost 1 base, J lost 6 bases, and 7 bases stayed unmatched. Germline loops: CDR1 MNHNY, CDR2 SVGAGI (reference sequence). CDR3 nucleotide sequence: TGTGCCAGCAGTTACTGGGGGACTAGCCCTAGCGAGCAGTACTTC. This gives the protein CASSYWGTSPSEQYF.

This chain connects TRBV2 to TRBJ2-1; 7 positions match TRBD2. The CDR3 covers 14 residues. The J segment lost 6 bases and the V segment lost 7 bases, leaving 9 bases of the junction unmatched. Germline CDR1 SNHLY, CDR2 FYNNEI. This CDR3 reads CASTGLGAGNEQFF. The DNA for the CDR3 is TGTGCCAGCACCGGACTAGGCGCTGGCAATGAGCAGTTCTTC.

CDR3 nucleotide sequence: TGTGCCAGCAGTTGGTCGACAGATACGCAGTATTTT. It specifies CASSWSTDTQYF. This chain uses TRBV28 with TRBJ2-3; D gene ambiguous. V gave up 4 bases and J gave up 3 bases, with 5 bases separating them. The CDR3 loop spans 12 amino acids. Per germline, CDR1 MDHEN and CDR2 SYDVKM. The variable domain in full, completed from reference TRBV28 and TRBJ2-3, reads DVKVTQSSRYLVKRTGEKVFLECVQDMDHENMFWYRQDPGLGLRLIYFSYDVKMKEKGDIPEGYSVSREKKERFSLILESASTNQTSMYLCASSWSTDTQYFGPGTRLTVL.

This clone is a singleton in its sample. The chain carries TRBV7-2 and TRBJ2-5; a possible D gene is TRBD1 (6 bases). The length of the CDR3 is 14 residues. Between the trimmed V and J ends, which lost 4 bases and 5 bases, there was a span of 14 bases. Germline CDR1 reads SGHTA; CDR2 reads FQGNSA. The CDR3 protein is CASSSPRDMETQYF. The CDR3 DNA is TGTGCCAGCAGCTCCCCTCGGGACATGGAGACCCAGTACTTC.

Notes on this clone: This sample also contains other DNA sequences that code for the same CDR3. The CDR3: CASSLGQSGYGYTF. The CDR3 bases are TGCGCCAGCAGCTTGGGACAGTCGGGCTATGGCTACACCTTC. The chain carries TRBV5-1 and TRBJ1-2; possible D gene TRBD1, 5 bases. V dropped 0 bases and J dropped 4 bases, with 10 bases sitting between them. CDR1 is SGHRS, CDR2 YFSETQ, per germline. The CDR3 length is 14 residues. The variable domain in full, with the rest retrieved from reference TRBV5-1 and TRBJ1-2, is KAGVTQTPRYLIKTRGQQVTLSCSPISGHRSVSWYQQTPGQGLQFLFEYFSETQRNKGNFPGRFSGRQFSNSRSEMNVSTLELGDSALYLCASSLGQSGYGYTFGSGTRLTVV.

The V call is TRBV6-6, the J call TRBJ2-4; 9 bases are shared with TRBD1. The CDR3 runs 15 residues. The germline V gene has CDR1 MNHNY and CDR2 SVGAGI (reference sequence). V lost 4 bases to trimming and J lost 9 bases; unmatched junction nucleotides: 10. The CDR3 spells CASSSPGQGELIQYF. In DNA, the CDR3 is TGTGCCAGCAGTTCGCCGGGACAGGGTGAGCTCATTCAGTACTTC.

The chain employs TRBV7-3 and TRBJ2-1; TRBD1 is a possible D gene (5 bases). Germline CDR1 SGHTA, CDR2 FQGTGA. With 5 bases removed from V and 4 bases from J, the gap between germline ends came to 9 bases. This CDR3 is built from 13 residues. CDR3 sequence reads: CASSPDTYNEQFF. CDR3 nucleotides: TGTGCCAGCAGCCCGGACACTTACAATGAGCAGTTCTTC.

The genes are TRBV19 and TRBJ2-1; D gene unclear. The germline V gene encodes CDR1 LNHDA and CDR2 SQIVND (reference sequence). With 1 base removed from V and 9 bases from J, the gap between germline ends came to 7 bases. The CDR3 totals 12 residues. Here the CDR3 reads CASSIGPAEQFF. CDR3 nucleotide sequence: TGTGCCAGTAGTATAGGACCAGCTGAGCAGTTCTTC. The whole variable domain, remainder taken from reference TRBV19 and TRBJ2-1, is DGGITQSPKYLFRKEGQNVTLSCEQNLNHDAMYWYRQDPGQGLRLIYYSQIVNDFQKGDIAEGYSVSREKKESFPLTVTSAQKNPTAFYLCASSIGPAEQFFGPGTRLTVL.

The chain couples TRBV28 to TRBJ2-1; weak D call: TRBD1 (5 bases). CDR3 length equals 21 residues. Trimming removed 2 bases at V and 6 bases at J, with 32 bases between. Germline V CDR1 and CDR2: MDHEN, SYDVKM. CDR3 residues: CASSLNWWGRSGPVHSNEQFF. In nucleotides, the CDR3 is TGTGCCAGCAGTTTAAATTGGTGGGGCAGATCTGGCCCAGTCCACTCCAATGAGCAGTTCTTC.